Below are 20 T cell receptor beta chains sequenced from a single sample in a study of T cell changes during pregnancy in multiple sclerosis. Assay used: immunoSEQ multiplex PCR; TCRdb lists only in-frame clones, some missing. The sample records 65,000 to 85,000 clones, roughly 94% being singletons. Here the sequenced sample was peripheral blood, taken in the second trimester of pregnancy. The receptor source for this set is a female donor in good health, enrolled as a control in a pregnancy study.

The chain is built from TRBV27 and TRBJ2-1; D is perhaps TRBD2 (5 bases). This CDR3 comprises 13 residues. Looked up from germline, CDR1 is MNHEY and CDR2 is SMNVEV (reference sequence). The germline V and J ends were trimmed by 4 bases and 2 bases, with 6 bases remaining between them. CDR3 loop: CASSYGAYNEQFF. In nucleotides, the CDR3 is TGTGCCAGCAGTTACGGGGCCTACAATGAGCAGTTCTTC.

The chain carries TRBV28 and TRBJ1-5; D gene ambiguous. The V end lost 7 bases, the J end lost 3 bases, and 7 bases lay between the germline ends. The CDR3 runs 12 residues. CDR1 MDHEN and CDR2 SYDVKM come from the germline V gene. CDR3 loop: CASTGDNQPQHF. The DNA for the CDR3 is TGTGCCAGCACCGGGGACAATCAGCCCCAGCATTTT.

The V call is TRBV2, the J call TRBJ2-3, with D perhaps TRBD2 (6 bases). The CDR3 covers 14 residues. Germline V gene data show CDR1 as SNHLY and CDR2 as FYNNEI. V lost 4 bases and J 4 bases, leaving 12 bases between the germline ends. The CDR3, as DNA: TGTGCCAGCAGTGGGAGGGGAGGAGCAGATACGCAGTATTTT. This sequence encodes CASSGRGGADTQYF.

This chain joins TRBV5-1 and TRBJ2-5, with 7 nucleotides matching TRBD1. The germline gives CDR1 SGHRS, CDR2 YFSETQ. V lost 0 bases and J lost 3; bases outside the gene matches: 5. CDR3 length: 15 residues. CDR3 nucleotide sequence: TGCGCCAGCAGCTTGGAAACCGGGACAGAAGAGACCCAGTACTTC. Protein: CASSLETGTEETQYF.

The rearrangement links TRBV15 to TRBJ2-3, with 8 bases identical to TRBD2. The CDR3 has 15 residues. Germline assignment: CDR1 LNHNV and CDR2 YYDKDF (reference sequence). V was clipped by 2 bases and J by 4 bases; unmatched bases: 5. The CDR3 loop is CATSRTSGSPDTQYF. CDR3 bases: TGTGCCACCAGCAGAACAAGCGGGAGTCCAGATACGCAGTATTTT.

The chain joins TRBV19 to TRBJ2-7, with 9 nucleotides matching TRBD2. Germline V CDR1 and CDR2: LNHDA, SQIVND (reference sequence). V shed 3 bases and J 4 bases; nucleotides not matched to a gene: 7. The CDR3 is made up of 15 amino acids. CDR3 nucleotide sequence: TGTGCCAGTAGTATGTTGACTAGCGGAGAGTACGAGCAGTACTTC. It translates to CASSMLTSGEYEQYF.

The chain combines TRBV9 with TRBJ1-1; 7 nucleotides align to TRBD1. V dropped 4 bases and J dropped 0; count of bases not matched to a gene: 9. CDR3 length: 16 amino acids. The germline V gene encodes CDR1 SGDLS and CDR2 YYNGEE. CDR3 in DNA: TGTGCCAGCAGCCCTGGGACAGACTTCATGAACACTGAAGCTTTCTTT. Encoded protein: CASSPGTDFMNTEAFF.

The genes are TRBV5-1 and TRBJ2-3; 12 bases align to TRBD2. This CDR3 is built from 20 residues. Germline-derived CDR1 and CDR2 are SGHRS and YFSETQ. V lost 4 bases and J lost 2; bases outside the gene matches: 17. The CDR3 loop reads CASSLIEWTSGDYNTDTQYF. CDR3 in DNA: TGCGCCAGCAGCCTAATCGAATGGACTAGCGGGGACTATAACACAGATACGCAGTATTTT.

The chain has TRBV13 and TRBJ2-2, with D possibly matching TRBD2 (6 bases). This CDR3 region has 18 residues. Trimming took off 2 bases at V and 4 bases at J, with 20 bases between the two ends. Per the germline V gene, CDR1 is PRHDT and CDR2 is FYEKMQ (reference sequence). CDR3 in amino acids: CASSLMWFGDSGTGELFF. The CDR3 DNA is TGTGCCAGCAGCTTAATGTGGTTTGGGGACTCTGGCACCGGGGAGCTGTTTTTT.

The chain carries TRBV27 and TRBJ2-7; 9 bases line up with TRBD1. The CDR3 covers 14 residues. Losses at the gene ends were 5 bases for V and 7 bases for J; bases not matched to a gene: 9. The germline CDR1 and CDR2 sequences are MNHEY and SMNVEV (reference sequence). The CDR3 is CASSTTGTGSEQYF. CDR3 bases: TGTGCCAGCAGTACGACCGGGACAGGGAGTGAGCAGTACTTC.

The rearrangement joins TRBV30 to TRBJ1-2; 9 bases map to TRBD1. Germline V gives CDR1 GTSNPN, CDR2 SVGIG (reference sequence). This CDR3 region has 14 residues. The V gene end was trimmed by 4 bases and the J gene end by 0 bases; junction bases not matched to a gene: 3. The CDR3 nucleotides are TGTGCCTGGAAGGGACAGGGACCTAACTATGGCTACACCTTC. Protein product: CAWKGQGPNYGYTF.

The chain has TRBV6-1 and TRBJ1-2; D not certain. CDR3 length: 14 amino acids. Germline CDR1 is MNHNS and CDR2 is SASEGT. V lost 8 bases, J lost 2 bases, and 15 bases lay in between. CDR3 loop: CASLGAPRNYGYTF. The CDR3 DNA is TGTGCCAGCCTGGGCGCCCCCCGGAACTATGGCTACACCTTC.

This sequence joins TRBV11-2 and TRBJ1-2; no clear D gene. The CDR3 consists of 15 residues. V was clipped by 5 bases and J by 6 bases, with 19 bases between them. CDR1 is SGHAT, CDR2 FQNNGV, per germline. This chain's CDR3 is CASSNGGRRADGYTF. The CDR3 nucleotides read TGTGCCAGCAGCAACGGTGGGAGAAGGGCCGATGGCTACACCTTC.

The V gene is TRBV6-1, the J gene TRBJ1-5; D is ambiguous. The CDR3 loop spans 15 amino acids. CDR1 and CDR2 from the germline V gene are MNHNS and SASEGT. V lost 4 bases, J lost 2 bases, and 12 bases lay in between. Here the CDR3 reads CASSAGPRGNQPQHF. The CDR3 DNA reads TGTGCCAGCAGTGCCGGCCCTCGGGGCAATCAGCCCCAGCATTTT.

The chain recombines TRBV2 with TRBJ1-5, with D perhaps matching TRBD1 (6 bases). Germline V gene data show CDR1 as SNHLY and CDR2 as FYNNEI. V lost 6 bases and J lost 0, with 9 bases in between. The CDR3 has 14 amino acids. As DNA, the CDR3 is TGTGCCAGCAGGGGAGGGGGTAGCAATCAGCCCCAGCATTTT. This codes for CASRGGGSNQPQHF.

The chain combines TRBV2 with TRBJ2-1; TRBD2 matches at 11 bases. This CDR3 contains 15 residues. The V gene's germline CDR1 is SNHLY and CDR2 FYNNEI. The V segment lost 7 bases and the J segment 7 bases; nucleotides outside the gene matches: 9. DNA of the CDR3: TGTGCCAGCACACCGACTAGCGGGGCGTTTAATGAGCAGTTCTTC. As protein: CASTPTSGAFNEQFF.

This chain uses TRBV7-8 with TRBJ1-5, with 9 positions matching TRBD1. Germline values: CDR1 SGHVS, CDR2 FQNEAQ. This CDR3 has 15 amino acids. The V gene end was trimmed by 4 bases and the J gene end by 0 bases; junction bases not matched to a gene: 1. CDR3 coding DNA: TGTGCCAGCAGCTGGGACAGGGCTAGCAATCAGCCCCAGCATTTT. Translating it yields CASSWDRASNQPQHF.

The chain carries TRBV4-1 and TRBJ2-7; 12 positions match TRBD2. The V gene end was trimmed by 3 bases and the J gene end by 2 bases; junction bases not matched to a gene: 8. Germline CDR1 and CDR2: MGHRA and YSYEKL. This CDR3 has 17 amino acids. This chain's CDR3 is CASSQATSGSATYEQYF. The CDR3 region has the DNA TGCGCCAGCAGCCAGGCGACTAGCGGGAGTGCTACCTACGAGCAGTACTTC.

Note on this clone: At the DNA level, this CDR3 is encoded by other sequences in the same sample as well. The rearrangement uses TRBV5-1 and TRBJ2-1, with 9 bases aligning to TRBD2. Trimming at V came to 4 bases and at J to 2 bases, leaving 4 bases not matched to a gene. Germline CDR1 SGHRS, CDR2 YFSETQ. CDR3 length: 15 residues. In nucleotides, the CDR3 is TGCGCCAGCAGCCCGACTAGCGGCCCCTACAATGAGCAGTTCTTC. Its protein is CASSPTSGPYNEQFF.

The rearrangement links TRBV18 to TRBJ1-4; possibly TRBD1 for D (5 bases). There are 16 residues in the CDR3. V was pared by 3 bases and J by 4 bases, with 15 bases between. Germline V gene data show CDR1 as KGHSH and CDR2 as LQKENI. This CDR3 reads CASSPTGGAVNEKLFF. The CDR3 bases are TGTGCCAGCTCACCGACGGGAGGGGCAGTTAATGAAAAACTGTTTTTT. Drawing the rest from reference TRBV18 and TRBJ1-4, the complete variable domain is NAGVMQNPRHLVRRRGQEARLRCSPMKGHSHVYWYRQLPEEGLKFMVYLQKENIIDESGMPKERFSAEFPKEGPSILRIQQVVRGDSAAYFCASSPTGGAVNEKLFFGSGTQLSVL.